This note documents a single T cell receptor beta chain sequence. This entry comes from a study of shared clonotypes between healthy human individuals. With V trimmed by 0 bases and J by 7 bases, 12 bases remained unmatched. CDR3 length equals 17 residues. Germline values: CDR1 SGHRS, CDR2 YFSETQ. The table came from immunoSEQ multiplex PCR; TCRdb's copy has only in-frame clones and leaves some out. The sample has 2 million to 2.5 million clones, approximately 90% seen once; the top ten hold 0.37%. The rearrangement uses TRBV5-1 and TRBJ2-1, with 8 bases lining up with TRBD2. The sequence was obtained from a man between 18 and 35 years old in good health. Some clones in this sample may be carry-over from other donors' samples. The sample was naive CD4+ T cells from PBMCs. Subset of the sample: CD45RA+ positively selected. CDR3 sequence reads: CASSLGRQRESLNEQFF. CDR3 DNA sequence: TGCGCCAGCAGCTTGGGGCGCCAGCGGGAGTCCTTAAATGAGCAGTTCTTC.